This is a list of T cell receptor beta chains from one sample in a study of blood T cell repertoires in COVID-19. The method was immunoSEQ multiplex PCR; TCRdb's version includes in-frame clones alone and lacks a portion of them. The sample includes fewer than 85,000 clones, about four fifths seen only once; the top ten take around 19%. Sequencing input: peripheral blood. The receptors here all came from a woman over 75 with active or convalescent COVID-19. Each CDR3 is given with its conserved first and last residue. A D gene is named only where the DNA matches it firmly. Expanded clones are given a class, and other clones once, few, many or no size at all.

many | TRBJ2-7 | TRBV7-7 | . | CASSSQHEGEQYF | TGTGCTAGCAGCTCTCAACATGAGGGCGAGCAGTACTTC
. | TRBJ1-5 | TRBV6-1 | . | CASSEDGGPNQPQHF | TGTGCCAGCAGCGAAGACGGAGGGCCCAATCAGCCCCAGCATTTT
. | TRBJ1-2 | TRBV6-5 | TRBD1 | CASSTGGVYGYTF | TGTGCCAGCAGTACAGGGGGCGTATATGGCTACACCTTC
. | TRBJ1-4 | TRBV10-3 | . | CAISLEPNEKLFF | TGTGCCATCAGTTTAGAGCCTAATGAAAAACTGTTTTTT
. | TRBJ2-5 | TRBV7-2 | TRBD2 | CASSITSGGYRETQYF | TGTGCCAGCAGCATTACTAGCGGGGGCTACCGTGAGACCCAGTACTTC
. | TRBJ2-7 | TRBV5-1 | TRBD2 | CASRVAGGGEQYF | TGCGCCAGCAGGGTAGCGGGGGGGGGCGAGCAGTACTTC
. | TRBJ2-3 | TRBV4-3 | TRBD2 | CASSQNSRGLDPTDTQYF | TGCGCCAGCAGCCAAAATTCCCGCGGACTAGACCCCACAGATACGCAGTATTTT
few | TRBJ1-3 | TRBV19 | . | CASRRAGTPHGNTIYF | TGTGCCAGTAGGAGAGCTGGGACACCTCATGGAAACACCATATATTTT
. | TRBJ1-5 | TRBV27 | . | CASSFHRDGNQPQHF | TGTGCCAGCAGTTTTCACAGGGATGGCAATCAGCCCCAGCATTTT
. | TRBJ1-3 | TRBV19 | . | CASVGYPSTALSRNTIYF | TGTGCCAGCGTCGGATACCCATCGACAGCTCTTTCGAGAAACACCATATATTTT
. | TRBJ2-1 | TRBV2 | . | CASSGGTTAHNEQFF | TGTGCCAGCAGTGGGGGGACAACGGCACACAATGAGCAGTTCTTC
. | TRBJ2-1 | TRBV2 | TRBD2 | CASSEAGGGRNEQFF | TGTGCCAGCAGTGAAGCGGGAGGCGGGAGGAATGAGCAGTTCTTC
few | TRBJ1-2 | TRBV19 | . | CASSPAGTRNYGYTF | TGTGCCAGTAGCCCCGCTGGCACCAGAAACTATGGCTACACCTTC
. | TRBJ2-1 | TRBV27 | . | CASSPRTATSNNEQFF | TGTGCCAGCAGTCCTCGGACTGCTACTTCTAACAATGAGCAGTTCTTC
. | TRBJ2-5 | TRBV12-3/TRBV12-4 | . | CASSLGLTGYF | TGTGCCAGCAGTTTAGGGCTGACGGGGTACTTC
. | TRBJ1-3 | TRBV7-9 | . | CASSGQGVSSSGNTIYF | TGTGCCAGCAGCGGACAAGGTGTCTCCTCAAGTGGAAACACCATATATTTT
. | TRBJ2-5 | TRBV9 | TRBD2 | CASSPEQASGRETQYF | TGTGCCAGCAGCCCCGAACAGGCTAGCGGGCGGGAGACCCAGTACTTC
. | TRBJ2-7 | TRBV20-1 | TRBD1 | CSASRQGSEQYF | TGCAGTGCTAGTAGACAGGGGAGCGAGCAGTACTTC
. | TRBJ1-2 | TRBV7-2 | TRBD1 | CASSSPDRGYGYTF | TGTGCCAGCAGCTCTCCGGACAGGGGGTATGGCTACACCTTC
. | TRBJ2-3 | TRBV6-2/TRBV6-3 | TRBD2 | CASSYDTSGGSTDTQYF | TGTGCCAGCAGTTACGACACTAGCGGGGGGAGCACAGATACGCAGTATTTT
. | TRBJ1-1 | TRBV7-6 | . | CASSLGGMNTEAFF | TGTGCCAGCAGCTTAGGAGGGATGAACACTGAAGCTTTCTTT
few | TRBJ1-5 | TRBV6-5 | TRBD1 | CASSKQGHGNQPQHF | TGTGCCAGCAGTAAACAGGGGCATGGCAATCAGCCCCAGCATTTT
. | TRBJ2-7 | TRBV9 | . | CASSLTGSSYEQYF | TGTGCCAGCAGCTTAACAGGTAGCTCCTACGAGCAGTACTTC
. | TRBJ2-2 | TRBV11-1 | TRBD1 | CASSYPGTENTGELFF | TGTGCCAGCAGCTACCCCGGGACAGAGAACACCGGGGAGCTGTTTTTT
. | TRBJ2-3 | TRBV14 | . | CASSQEQGPDTQYF | TGTGCCAGCAGCCAAGAACAGGGACCCGATACGCAGTATTTT
once | TRBJ2-7 | TRBV4-3 | . | CASSQVELVTDEQYF | TGCGCCAGCAGCCAAGTCGAGCTAGTCACGGACGAGCAGTACTTC
. | TRBJ2-1 | TRBV10-3 | . | CAISETRPQRNEQFF | TGTGCCATCAGTGAGACCCGTCCCCAGCGAAATGAGCAGTTCTTC
. | TRBJ1-4 | TRBV5-1 | TRBD1 | CASRSTGGRGEKLFF | TGCGCCAGCAGATCGACAGGGGGCAGGGGTGAAAAACTGTTTTTT
. | TRBJ2-1 | TRBV4-3 | TRBD1 | CASSQDPGQGVGNEQFF | TGCGCCAGCAGCCAAGACCCCGGACAGGGGGTAGGCAATGAGCAGTTCTTC
few | TRBJ1-2 | TRBV6-5 | . | CASSYSTRDYGYTF | TGTGCCAGCAGTTACTCAACTAGGGATTATGGCTACACCTTC
. | TRBJ2-1 | TRBV24-1 | TRBD1 | CATSDPGTGVNEQFF | TGTGCCACCAGTGATCCGGGGACAGGGGTAAATGAGCAGTTCTTC
once | TRBJ2-1 | TRBV11-2 | TRBD2 | CASSLGPGTSAYNEQFF | TGTGCCAGCAGCTTAGGTCCCGGGACTAGCGCCTACAATGAGCAGTTCTTC
. | TRBJ1-4 | TRBV14 | TRBD1 | CASSQDGTGYEKLFF | TGTGCCAGCAGCCAAGACGGGACAGGTTATGAAAAACTGTTTTTT
. | TRBJ2-6 | TRBV5-5 | . | CASKRQGDSSGANVLTF | TGTGCCAGTAAACGTCAGGGTGACAGCTCTGGGGCCAACGTCCTGACTTTC
few | TRBJ2-7 | TRBV18 | TRBD1 | CASSPPFRTGIHEQYF | TGTGCCAGCTCACCTCCTTTCCGGACAGGGATCCACGAGCAGTACTTC
. | TRBJ2-1 | TRBV28 | TRBD2 | CASSSPPLAGGYNEQFF | TGTGCCAGCAGCTCCCCTCCCCTAGCGGGGGGTTACAATGAGCAGTTCTTC
. | TRBJ1-1 | TRBV9 | . | CASSVGGITEAFF | TGTGCCAGCAGCGTTGGGGGCATCACTGAAGCTTTCTTT
. | TRBJ2-7 | TRBV4-3 | TRBD2 | CASSPGGSFEQYF | TGCGCCAGCAGCCCCGGGGGGTCCTTCGAGCAGTACTTC
. | TRBJ2-1 | TRBV7-2 | TRBD2 | CASSTTSIGYNEQFF | TGTGCCAGCAGCACGACTAGCATTGGTTACAATGAGCAGTTCTTC
. | TRBJ2-3 | TRBV23-1 | . | CASSQLTGWGDTDTQYF | TGCGCCAGCAGTCAATTGACAGGGTGGGGGGACACAGATACGCAGTATTTT
. | TRBJ2-7 | TRBV20-1 | TRBD1 | CSASGTGTPWRYF | TGCAGTGCTAGTGGGACAGGGACTCCATGGCGGTACTTC
. | TRBJ2-7 | TRBV7-8 | TRBD2 | CASSETGTRVGYEQYF | TGTGCCAGCAGCGAAACCGGGACTAGAGTCGGCTACGAGCAGTACTTC
. | TRBJ2-7 | TRBV7-2 | . | CASSFRDTPAYEQYF | TGTGCCAGCAGCTTCCGGGACACCCCGGCCTACGAGCAGTACTTC
. | TRBJ2-2 | TRBV2 | TRBD1 | CASRATGGQGVRTGELFF | TGTGCCAGCAGAGCGACCGGAGGACAGGGGGTGAGAACCGGGGAGCTGTTTTTT
. | TRBJ1-2 | TRBV11-2 | . | CASSPRPDGWSSYGYTF | TGTGCCAGCAGCCCACGACCAGACGGTTGGTCTAGCTATGGCTACACCTTC
. | TRBJ2-3 | TRBV5-1 | TRBD2 | CASSLDGGADTQYF | TGCGCCAGCAGCTTGGACGGGGGGGCCGATACGCAGTATTTT
. | TRBJ2-5 | TRBV12-3/TRBV12-4 | . | CASSSGRQETQYF | TGTGCCAGCAGTTCCGGTCGGCAAGAGACCCAGTACTTC
. | TRBJ2-1 | TRBV30 | TRBD2 | CAFSGGAYNEQFF | TGTGCCTTTAGCGGGGGGGCTTACAATGAGCAGTTCTTC
. | TRBJ2-6 | TRBV27 | . | CASSFGDKSSGANVLTF | TGTGCCAGCAGTTTTGGGGACAAGAGCTCTGGGGCCAACGTCCTGACTTTC
. | TRBJ2-5 | TRBV9 | TRBD2 | CASSVGTSGRETQYF | TGTGCCAGCAGCGTAGGGACTAGCGGACGGGAGACCCAGTACTTC
. | TRBJ1-5 | TRBV6-1 | . | CASSGGSGRGGQPQHF | TGTGCCAGCAGTGGAGGGAGCGGTCGGGGAGGGCAGCCCCAGCATTTT
once | TRBJ2-7 | TRBV4-3 | . | CASSQVSGPAYEQYF | TGCGCCAGCAGCCAAGTTTCAGGGCCGGCCTACGAGCAGTACTTC
medium-sized | TRBJ2-7 | TRBV7-2 | . | CASSPSVNVYEQYF | TGTGCCAGCAGCCCCTCGGTAAACGTCTACGAGCAGTACTTC
. | TRBJ1-2 | TRBV7-2 | . | CASSTKSQGSLYGYTF | TGTGCCAGCAGCACGAAAAGTCAGGGTTCATTGTATGGCTACACCTTC
. | TRBJ1-1 | TRBV4-3 | . | CASSQGQNTEAFF | TGCGCCAGCAGCCAAGGGCAGAACACTGAAGCTTTCTTT
. | TRBJ2-2 | TRBV7-9 | TRBD2 | CASSAGGPTGELFF | TGTGCCAGCAGCGCGGGGGGCCCGACCGGGGAGCTGTTTTTT